These 5 T cell receptor beta chains were sequenced from one sample in a study of blood T cell repertoires in COVID-19. Clones were read by immunoSEQ multiplex PCR, and TCRdb kept only the in-frame ones, dropping some. The data hold about 130,000 clones, with 86% observed a single time. The material sequenced was peripheral blood. The receptors originated from a human donor in a cohort sampled during active COVID-19.

This clone occurred once. CDR3: CASSGPRGHNYGYTF. The CDR3 DNA reads TGTGCCAGCAGCGGACCCAGGGGGCATAACTATGGCTACACCTTC. This sequence joins TRBV5-6 and TRBJ1-2; 8 bases are a match to TRBD1. Germline V CDR1 and CDR2: SGHDT, YYEEEE. V gave up 4 bases and J gave up 1 base; unmatched junction bases: 6. The CDR3 covers 15 residues.

This chain uses TRBV12-3 or TRBV12-4 with TRBJ2-1, with 7 bases identical to TRBD2. V lost 5 bases to trimming and J lost 9 bases; unmatched junction nucleotides: 7. This CDR3 is built from 13 residues. DNA for the CDR3: TGTGCCAGCAGTCGGGACTACCAAAGTGAGCAGTTCTTC. Protein sequence: CASSRDYQSEQFF.

This chain connects TRBV5-1 to TRBJ2-4, with TRBD1 matching over 9 bases. V trimming: 4 bases; J trimming: 0 bases; junction bases outside the gene matches: 5. Germline-derived CDR1 and CDR2 are SGHRS and YFSETQ. The CDR3 extends over 16 amino acids. Here the CDR3 reads CASSPKTGGAKNIQYF. The CDR3 bases are TGCGCCAGCAGCCCCAAGACAGGGGGAGCCAAAAACATTCAGTACTTC. The full variable domain, its missing parts supplied by reference TRBV5-1 and TRBJ2-4, is KAGVTQTPRYLIKTRGQQVTLSCSPISGHRSVSWYQQTPGQGLQFLFEYFSETQRNKGNFPGRFSGRQFSNSRSEMNVSTLELGDSALYLCASSPKTGGAKNIQYFGAGTRLSVL.

The V gene is TRBV3-1 (or the pseudogene TRBV3-2), the J gene TRBJ2-1; 14 bases are a match to TRBD2. After removal of 4 bases from V and 6 bases from J, the junction contained 5 bases not matched to a gene. This CDR3 is built from 16 residues. Germline CDR1 is LGHDT and CDR2 is YNNKEL (reference sequence). CDR3 sequence: CASSRWTSGRSNEQFF. CDR3 bases: TGTGCCAGCAGCCGGTGGACTAGCGGGAGGAGCAATGAGCAGTTCTTC.

This sequence joins TRBV5-1 and TRBJ2-1; 7 bases align to TRBD2. The trim removed 6 bases at V and 5 bases at J, leaving 14 bases unmatched. The CDR3 is 16 amino acids. Germline V CDR1 and CDR2: SGHRS, YFSETQ. CDR3 residues: CASNPRLAINHNEQFF. The CDR3 DNA follows: TGCGCCAGCAACCCCAGACTAGCTATAAACCACAATGAGCAGTTCTTC.